This T cell receptor (beta chain) was observed in a study of OX40 agonist ivuxolimab in advanced cancers. Study summary: At around 83% male, the cohort had a mean age of approximately 60 years, ranging from about 20 to 80. Therapy given before enrollment (anti-PD-1, anti-PD-L1 or anti-CTLA-4) was allowed, and around 40% had some. Study findings and constraints: Relative to CD4+, CD8+ T cells held more expanded clones on average. Low normalized T-cell clonal expansion also characterized some of the nonresponders.

TCRdb's copy holds only in-frame clones and misses some; the assay was immunoSEQ multiplex PCR. This table has some 35,000 clones, 65% to 80% appearing once. With respect to this clone: Its antigen is not known.

The length of the CDR3 is 13 residues. Germline V gene lookup returns CDR1 SGHRS and CDR2 YFSETQ. The V gene lost 0 bases and the J gene lost 4 bases, with 6 bases spanning the gap. The sequenced sample was CD4+ or CD8+ T cells sorted from blood, obtained in a trial of the OX40 agonist ivuxolimab. This chain connects TRBV5-1 to TRBJ2-3; D unresolved. This sequence originates from an adult with an advanced solid tumor such as melanoma, head and neck, liver or kidney cancer. The CDR3 DNA reads as TGCGCCAGCAGCTTGGGGTCCCCAGATACGCAGTATTTT. Its translation: CASSLGSPDTQYF.